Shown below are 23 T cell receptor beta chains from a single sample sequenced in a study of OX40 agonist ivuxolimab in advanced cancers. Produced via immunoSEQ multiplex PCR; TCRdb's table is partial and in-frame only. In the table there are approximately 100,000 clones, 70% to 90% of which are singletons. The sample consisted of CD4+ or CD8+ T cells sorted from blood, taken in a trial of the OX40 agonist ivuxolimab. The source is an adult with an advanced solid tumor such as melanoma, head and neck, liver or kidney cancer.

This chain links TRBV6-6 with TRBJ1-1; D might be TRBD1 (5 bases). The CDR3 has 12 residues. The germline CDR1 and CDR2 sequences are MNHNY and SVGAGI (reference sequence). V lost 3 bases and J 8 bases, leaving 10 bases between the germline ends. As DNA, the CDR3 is TGTGCCAGCAGTTATGGATACAGGGAAGCTTTCTTT. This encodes CASSYGYREAFF.

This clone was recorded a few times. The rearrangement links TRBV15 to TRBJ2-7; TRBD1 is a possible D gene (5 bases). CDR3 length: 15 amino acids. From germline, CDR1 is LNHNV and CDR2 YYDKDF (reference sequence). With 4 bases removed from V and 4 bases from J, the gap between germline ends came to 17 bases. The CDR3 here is CATSKGAGMGYEQYF. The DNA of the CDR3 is TGTGCCACCAGCAAAGGGGCAGGGATGGGATACGAGCAGTACTTC.

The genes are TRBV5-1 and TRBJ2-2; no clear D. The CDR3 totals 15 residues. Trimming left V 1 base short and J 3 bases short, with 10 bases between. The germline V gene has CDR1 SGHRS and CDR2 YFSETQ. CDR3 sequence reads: CASSLLTADTGELFF. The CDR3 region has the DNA TGCGCCAGCAGCTTGCTCACGGCGGACACCGGGGAGCTGTTTTTT.

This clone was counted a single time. The DNA of the CDR3 is TGTGCCAGCAGTTCCCGGGCCCCTAACTATGGCTACACCTTC. Translating it yields CASSSRAPNYGYTF. The chain links TRBV6-5 to TRBJ1-2, with no clear D. Trimming shortened V by 4 bases and J by 0 bases, and 9 bases separated the two germline ends. The germline CDR1 and CDR2 sequences are MNHEY and SVGAGI. The CDR3 loop spans 14 amino acids.

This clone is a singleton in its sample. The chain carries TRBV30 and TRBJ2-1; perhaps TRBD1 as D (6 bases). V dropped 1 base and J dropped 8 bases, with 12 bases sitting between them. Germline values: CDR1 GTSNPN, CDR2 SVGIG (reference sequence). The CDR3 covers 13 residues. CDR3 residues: CAWSGSGAYEQFF. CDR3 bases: TGTGCCTGGAGTGGATCAGGGGCGTATGAGCAGTTCTTC.

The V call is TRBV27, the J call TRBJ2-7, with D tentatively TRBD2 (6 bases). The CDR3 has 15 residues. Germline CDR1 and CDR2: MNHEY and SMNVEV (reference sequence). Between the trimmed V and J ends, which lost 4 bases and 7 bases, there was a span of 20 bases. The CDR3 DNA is TGTGCCAGCAGTTCCGGGGACTTCTACCTGGGGGAGCAGTACTTC. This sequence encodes CASSSGDFYLGEQYF.

For the CDR3, the DNA is TGCGCCAGCAGCCAAGACGTGGCGACAAGCTCTTCCTACGAGCAGTACTTC. It translates to CASSQDVATSSSYEQYF. V gene TRBV4-3 combines with J gene TRBJ2-7; D remains unclear. The CDR3 has 17 amino acids. V was clipped by 0 bases and J by 1 base, with 16 bases between them. CDR1 and CDR2 (germline): LGHNA, YSLEER.

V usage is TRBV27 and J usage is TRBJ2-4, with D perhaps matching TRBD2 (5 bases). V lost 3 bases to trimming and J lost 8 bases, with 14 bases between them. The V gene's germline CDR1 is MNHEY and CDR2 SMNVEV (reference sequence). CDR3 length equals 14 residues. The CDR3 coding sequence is TGTGCCAGCAGTTTTGCTCTAGGGAGAGACATTCAGTACTTC. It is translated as CASSFALGRDIQYF.

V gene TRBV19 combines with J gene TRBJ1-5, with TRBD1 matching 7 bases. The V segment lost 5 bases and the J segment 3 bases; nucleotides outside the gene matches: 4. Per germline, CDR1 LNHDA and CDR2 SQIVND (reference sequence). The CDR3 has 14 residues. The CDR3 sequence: CASSYDRDNQPQHF. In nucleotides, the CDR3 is TGTGCCAGTAGTTACGACAGGGACAATCAGCCCCAGCATTTT.

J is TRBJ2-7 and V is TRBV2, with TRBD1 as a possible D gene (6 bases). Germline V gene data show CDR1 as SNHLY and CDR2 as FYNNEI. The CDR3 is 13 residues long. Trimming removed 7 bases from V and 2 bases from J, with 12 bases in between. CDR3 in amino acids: CASTKQGTYEQYF. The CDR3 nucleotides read TGTGCCAGCACCAAACAGGGTACCTACGAGCAGTACTTC.

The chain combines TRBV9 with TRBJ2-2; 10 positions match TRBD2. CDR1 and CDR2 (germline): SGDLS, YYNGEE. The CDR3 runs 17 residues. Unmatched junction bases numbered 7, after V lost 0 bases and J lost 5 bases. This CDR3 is CASSVGLAGVFTGELFF. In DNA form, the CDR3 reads TGTGCCAGCAGCGTAGGTCTAGCGGGAGTTTTTACCGGGGAGCTGTTTTTT.

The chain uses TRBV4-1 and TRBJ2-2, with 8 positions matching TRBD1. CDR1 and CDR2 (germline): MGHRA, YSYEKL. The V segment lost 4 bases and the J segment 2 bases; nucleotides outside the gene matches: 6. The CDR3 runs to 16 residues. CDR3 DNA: TGCGCCAGCAGCCCCGGACAGGGAGCCAACACCGGGGAGCTGTTTTTT. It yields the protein CASSPGQGANTGELFF.

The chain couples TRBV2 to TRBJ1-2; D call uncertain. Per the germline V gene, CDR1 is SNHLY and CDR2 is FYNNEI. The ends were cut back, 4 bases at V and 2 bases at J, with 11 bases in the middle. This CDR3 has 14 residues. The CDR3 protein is CASSVQVSNYGYTF. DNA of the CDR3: TGTGCCAGCAGTGTCCAGGTTTCCAACTATGGCTACACCTTC.

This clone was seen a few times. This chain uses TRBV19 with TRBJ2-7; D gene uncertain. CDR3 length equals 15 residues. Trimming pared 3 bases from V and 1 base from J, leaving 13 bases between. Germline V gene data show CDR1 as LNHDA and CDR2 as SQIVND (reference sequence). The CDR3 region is CASSMFLAQSYEQYF. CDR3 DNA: TGTGCCAGTAGTATGTTTCTCGCCCAGTCCTACGAGCAGTACTTC.

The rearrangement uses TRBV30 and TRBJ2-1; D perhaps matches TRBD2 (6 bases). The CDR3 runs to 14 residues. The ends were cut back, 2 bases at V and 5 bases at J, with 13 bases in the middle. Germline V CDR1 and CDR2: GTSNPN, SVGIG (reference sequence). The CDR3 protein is CAWSLGRGDNEQFF. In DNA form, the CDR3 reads TGTGCCTGGAGTCTCGGGAGAGGGGACAATGAGCAGTTCTTC.

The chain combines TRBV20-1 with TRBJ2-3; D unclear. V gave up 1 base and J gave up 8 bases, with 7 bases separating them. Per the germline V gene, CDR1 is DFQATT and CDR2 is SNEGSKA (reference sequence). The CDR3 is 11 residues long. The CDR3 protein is CSARGVVTQYF. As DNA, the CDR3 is TGCAGTGCTAGAGGGGTTGTTACGCAGTATTTT.

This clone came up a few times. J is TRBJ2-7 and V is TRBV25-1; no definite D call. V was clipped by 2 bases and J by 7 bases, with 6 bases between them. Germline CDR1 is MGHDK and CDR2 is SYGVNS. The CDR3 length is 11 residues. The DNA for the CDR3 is TGTGCCAGCAGTGAAGGTGTGGAGCAGTACTTC. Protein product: CASSEGVEQYF.

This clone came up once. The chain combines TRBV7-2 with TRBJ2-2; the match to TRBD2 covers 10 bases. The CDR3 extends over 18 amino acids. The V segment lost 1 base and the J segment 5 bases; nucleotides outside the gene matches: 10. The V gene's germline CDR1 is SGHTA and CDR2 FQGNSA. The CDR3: CASSLGLDSGRQTGELFF. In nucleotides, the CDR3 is TGTGCCAGCAGCTTAGGCCTAGATAGCGGGAGGCAAACCGGGGAGCTGTTTTTT.

DNA of the CDR3: TGTGCCAGCAGCTCGGACCGGGACAGGGAGGTGGCAGATACGCAGTATTTT. Protein: CASSSDRDREVADTQYF. The chain couples TRBV7-2 to TRBJ2-3, with 9 nucleotides matching TRBD1. In germline, CDR1 is SGHTA, CDR2 FQGNSA. This CDR3 has 17 amino acids. Trimming took 4 bases from V and 4 from J; bases not matched to a gene: 12.

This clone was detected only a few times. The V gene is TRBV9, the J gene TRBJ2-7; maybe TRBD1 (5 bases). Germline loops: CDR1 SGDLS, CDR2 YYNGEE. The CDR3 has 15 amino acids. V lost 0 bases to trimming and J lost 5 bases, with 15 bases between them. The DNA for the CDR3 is TGTGCCAGCAGCGTAGAGGGGCTCCAAGGCGACGAGCAGTACTTC. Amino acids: CASSVEGLQGDEQYF.

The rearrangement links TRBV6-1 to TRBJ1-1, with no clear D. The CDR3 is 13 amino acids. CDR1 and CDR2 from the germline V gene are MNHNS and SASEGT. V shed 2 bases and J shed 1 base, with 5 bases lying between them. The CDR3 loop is CASSETWNTEAFF. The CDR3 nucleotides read TGTGCCAGCAGTGAAACCTGGAACACTGAAGCTTTCTTT.

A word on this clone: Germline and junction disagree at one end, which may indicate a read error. CDR3 nucleotides: TGTGCTAGCAGCTCAGCTGCATGGTCAGAGCAGTTCTTC. It is translated as CASSSAAWSEQFF. The genes are TRBV7-7 and TRBJ2-1; D unclear. Germline assignment: CDR1 SSHAT and CDR2 FNYEAQ (reference sequence). This CDR3 is 13 amino acids long.

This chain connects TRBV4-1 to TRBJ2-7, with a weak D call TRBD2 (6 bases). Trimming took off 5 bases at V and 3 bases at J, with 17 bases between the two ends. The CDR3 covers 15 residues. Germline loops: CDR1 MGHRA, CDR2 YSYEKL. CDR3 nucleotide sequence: TGCGCCAGCAGCGTCGCCGGGGGTCAAAACTACGAGCAGTACTTC. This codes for CASSVAGGQNYEQYF.